The table lists the clone carrying this T cell receptor (beta chain) with many counts. Its specificity is not known. Trimming cost V 0 bases and J 2 bases; bases outside gene matches: 10. Germline-derived CDR1 and CDR2 are SGHRS and YFSETQ. The CDR3 consists of 20 residues. Uncontrolled infection, other autoimmune disease, pregnancy or lactation disqualified patients from enrolment. Template material for amplifying TCR beta CDR3 regions consisted of RNA transcripts. HTBI primers were employed in a first-round RT-PCR of the TCR CDR3. Each CDR3 protein is one row after TCRdb ran MiXCR on the multiplex PCR reads. In the table there are over 350,000 distinct CDR3 sequences, roughly 14% of which are singletons. The data stem from a study of T cells in Graves' hyperthyroidism and ophthalmopathy. General study findings and limits: Ophthalmopathy prediction by the model preceded onset by a median approximately 5.9 months. Peripheral blood also featured most of the thyroid clonotypes expanded above 0.001.

The chain joins TRBV5-1 to TRBJ2-3; 15 bases are a match to TRBD2. This TCR came from a man aged 18-30 years with Graves' ophthalmopathy. The specimen sequenced was blood. CDR3 nucleotide sequence: TGCGCCAGCAGCTTGGTGCCCTCCGGGACTAGCGGGGGGCACACAGATACGCAGTATTTT. Its translation is CASSLVPSGTSGGHTDTQYF.